A selection of T cell receptor beta chains follows, all from one sample in a study of T cell changes during pregnancy in multiple sclerosis. Method: immunoSEQ multiplex PCR; TCRdb's copy keeps in-frame clones and lacks some. The repertoire consists of approximately 87,000 clones, with 75% to 95% occurring once and the leading ten covering 0.45% to 0.55%. Sample: CD4+ T cells from peripheral blood mononuclear cells, taken in the second trimester of pregnancy. Receptor source: a female donor with multiple sclerosis, enrolled in a pregnancy study. Both conserved end residues are part of each CDR3. A D gene is named only where the DNA matches it firmly. A clone size is listed for some rows: how often the clone was seen (once, few, many), or a class if it is expanded.

V	J	size	D	DNA	CDR3
TRBV7-2	TRBJ1-2	NA	TRBD1	TGTGCCAGCAGCCGGGACAGGGAGGGCTATGGCTACACCTTC	CASSRDREGYGYTF
TRBV2	TRBJ2-7	once	NA	TGTGCCAGCGGTTCGCAGGTTCGATACGAGCAGTACTTC	CASGSQVRYEQYF
TRBV6-7	TRBJ2-7	NA	NA	TGTGCCAGCAGTTACCTCAAATACACCTACGAGCAGTACTTC	CASSYLKYTYEQYF
TRBV27	TRBJ1-2	once	TRBD1	TGTGCCAGCAGTTGGGACAGGTGGACCTATGGCTACACCTTC	CASSWDRWTYGYTF
TRBV7-3	TRBJ2-1	NA	TRBD1	TGTGCCAGCAGCTTAATCCAGGGGGCTCTCAATGAGCAGTTCTTC	CASSLIQGALNEQFF
TRBV5-1	TRBJ2-7	NA	TRBD1	TGCGCCAGCAGCACGGACAGGGACTACGAGCAGTACTTC	CASSTDRDYEQYF
TRBV5-1	TRBJ2-1	NA	NA	TGCGCCAGCAGTCCCAGCGGGCGGCACAATGAGCAGTTCTTC	CASSPSGRHNEQFF
TRBV5-1	TRBJ2-7	NA	NA	TGCGCCAGCAGCTTGGCCAGGGGATCCTACGAGCAGTACTTC	CASSLARGSYEQYF
TRBV6-5	TRBJ1-4	NA	NA	TGTGCCAGCAGTTACTCGAATAGGGGCGGTAATGAAAAACTGTTTTTT	CASSYSNRGGNEKLFF
TRBV28	TRBJ1-2	NA	NA	TGTGCCAGCAGTAGGACTTCCACTAACTATGGCTACACCTTC	CASSRTSTNYGYTF
TRBV30	TRBJ1-3	NA	NA	TGTGCCTGCAAAAAGCCTTACAGGGAGATGAGTGGAAACACCATATATTTT	CACKKPYREMSGNTIYF
TRBV5-1	TRBJ1-3	NA	NA	TGCGCCAGCAGCCCGACGGACGGGGTTCCTGGAAACACCATATATTTT	CASSPTDGVPGNTIYF
TRBV6-1	TRBJ2-3	NA	NA	TGTGCCAGCAGTGGGACACTTCTGGCGCAGTATTTT	CASSGTLLAQYF
TRBV5-1	TRBJ2-3	NA	NA	TGCGCCAGCAGCTTAATAGGAGGGGGCACAGATACGCAGTATTTT	CASSLIGGGTDTQYF